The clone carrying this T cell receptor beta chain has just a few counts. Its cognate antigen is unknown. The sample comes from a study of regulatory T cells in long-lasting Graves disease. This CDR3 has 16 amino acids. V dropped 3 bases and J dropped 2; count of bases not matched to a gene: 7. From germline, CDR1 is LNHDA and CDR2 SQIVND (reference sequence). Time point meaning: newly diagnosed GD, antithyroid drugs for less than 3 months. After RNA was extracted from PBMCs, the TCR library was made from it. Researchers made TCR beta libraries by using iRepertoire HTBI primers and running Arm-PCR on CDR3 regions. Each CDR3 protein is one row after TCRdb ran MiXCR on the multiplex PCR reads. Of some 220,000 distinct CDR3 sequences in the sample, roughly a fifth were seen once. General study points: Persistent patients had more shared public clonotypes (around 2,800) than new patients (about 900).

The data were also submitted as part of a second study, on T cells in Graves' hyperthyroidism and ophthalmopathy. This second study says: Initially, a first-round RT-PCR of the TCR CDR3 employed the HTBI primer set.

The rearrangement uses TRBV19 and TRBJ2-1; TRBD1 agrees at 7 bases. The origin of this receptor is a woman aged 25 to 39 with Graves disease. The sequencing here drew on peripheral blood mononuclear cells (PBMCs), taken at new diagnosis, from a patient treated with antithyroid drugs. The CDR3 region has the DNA TGTGCCAGTAGTATTTCGATAGGGGGCACCTACAATGAGCAGTTCTTC. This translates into CASSISIGGTYNEQFF. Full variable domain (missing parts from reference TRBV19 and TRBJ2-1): DGGITQSPKYLFRKEGQNVTLSCEQNLNHDAMYWYRQDPGQGLRLIYYSQIVNDFQKGDIAEGYSVSREKKESFPLTVTSAQKNPTAFYLCASSISIGGTYNEQFFGPGTRLTVL.